Below are 17 T cell receptor beta chains sequenced from a single sample in a study of ipilimumab plus nivolumab after autologous stem cell transplantation. The table came from immunoSEQ multiplex PCR; TCRdb's copy has only in-frame clones and leaves some out. Among about 9,400 clones listed, 65% to 80% were seen once. The sample was PBMCs, taken in a trial of ipilimumab plus nivolumab as post-transplant consolidation. These receptors all stem from a female donor with multiple myeloma.

This clone was observed a single time. The gene calls are TRBV5-4 and TRBJ2-6; 8 positions agree with TRBD1. Germline values: CDR1 SGHNT, CDR2 YYREEE (reference sequence). The ends lost 4 bases at V and 0 bases at J; junction bases unmatched: 6. This CDR3 region has 17 residues. The CDR3 nucleotides read TGTGCCAGCAGCGGGGGACAGGCGAACTCTGGGGCCAACGTCCTGACTTTC. It is translated as CASSGGQANSGANVLTF. Complete variable domain (other parts from reference TRBV5-4 and TRBJ2-6): ETGVTQSPTHLIKTRGQQVTLRCSSQSGHNTVSWYQQALGQGPQFIFQYYREEENGRGNFPPRFSGLQFPNYSSELNVNALELDDSALYLCASSGGQANSGANVLTFGAGSRLTVL.

This clone was detected once. The rearrangement links TRBV13 to TRBJ1-6; no definite D call. This CDR3 contains 15 residues. The V gene lost 0 bases and the J gene lost 6 bases, with 9 bases spanning the gap. Germline V lookup: CDR1 PRHDT, CDR2 FYEKMQ (reference sequence). In DNA, the CDR3 is TGTGCCAGCAGCTTAGGAGCCCCGGTTAATTCACCCCTCCACTTT. Amino acids: CASSLGAPVNSPLHF.

This clone was recorded only once. The J gene is TRBJ2-3, the V gene TRBV9; no firm D call. V was trimmed by 4 bases and J by 4 bases, leaving 7 bases between them. Germline V gives CDR1 SGDLS, CDR2 YYNGEE. This CDR3 is built from 12 residues. This CDR3 reads CASSLSPDTQYF. DNA for the CDR3: TGTGCCAGCAGCTTATCGCCAGATACGCAGTATTTT.

In this sample, this clone turned up a few times. The chain uses TRBV7-2 and TRBJ2-1, with no clear D. The V and J ends lost 5 bases and 9 bases respectively, with 17 bases between them. From germline, CDR1 is SGHTA and CDR2 FQGNSA. The CDR3 spans 14 residues. The DNA for the CDR3 is TGTGCCAGCAGCACATGGGGTTTAGCTCGTGAGCAGTTCTTC. It translates to CASSTWGLAREQFF.

This clone was counted only a few times. The sample contains more than one DNA sequence encoding this CDR3. V and J are TRBV5-5 and TRBJ2-7; 7 bases agree with TRBD1. Germline assignment: CDR1 SGHKS and CDR2 YYEKEE (reference sequence). The CDR3 consists of 14 residues. V was pared by 4 bases and J by 1 base, with 5 bases of the junction left unmatched. The CDR3 coding sequence is TGTGCCAGCAGCCCTCAGGGGGTGTCCTACGAGCAGTACTTC. Translated, it gives CASSPQGVSYEQYF.

The chain is built from TRBV2 and TRBJ2-7; D remains ambiguous. This CDR3 region has 16 residues. With 8 bases removed from V and 0 bases from J, the gap between germline ends came to 20 bases. CDR1 SNHLY and CDR2 FYNNEI come from the germline V gene. The CDR3 sequence is CASLPSRTDLSYEQYF. Written as DNA, the CDR3 is TGTGCCAGCCTCCCCTCCAGGACGGACCTCTCCTACGAGCAGTACTTC.

The V call is TRBV19, the J call TRBJ2-2; D remains unclear. The CDR3 is 15 amino acids. Germline V gene lookup returns CDR1 LNHDA and CDR2 SQIVND (reference sequence). Trimming removed 3 bases from V and 1 base from J, with 9 bases in between. For the CDR3, the DNA is TGTGCCAGTAGTATTCGAGGACGGAACACCGGGGAGCTGTTTTTT. Residues: CASSIRGRNTGELFF.

This clone was seen more than once but under ten times. This chain uses TRBV6-5 with TRBJ2-1; D unresolved. Germline CDR1 is MNHEY and CDR2 is SVGAGI. This CDR3 contains 13 residues. Trimming shortened V by 5 bases and J by 2 bases, and 7 bases separated the two germline ends. CDR3 amino acids: CASSVLTYNEQFF. The CDR3 DNA is TGTGCCAGCAGTGTCCTCACCTACAATGAGCAGTTCTTC.

This clone came up a few times. This chain connects TRBV30 to TRBJ1-1; no definite D call. Germline V gene sequence: CDR1 GTSNPN, CDR2 SVGIG (reference sequence). This CDR3 region has 11 residues. V gave up 7 bases and J gave up 1 base, with 7 bases separating them. The CDR3 here is CASERNTEAFF. CDR3 DNA: TGTGCCTCCGAGCGGAACACTGAAGCTTTCTTT.

The rearrangement uses TRBV6-6 and TRBJ2-5; no clear D gene. Trimming shortened V by 2 bases and J by 5 bases, and 9 bases separated the two germline ends. This CDR3 is 13 amino acids long. CDR1 MNHNY and CDR2 SVGAGI come from the germline V gene (reference sequence). The CDR3 nucleotides read TGTGCCAGCAGTTACAATTGGGGTGAGACCCAGTACTTC. Translation: CASSYNWGETQYF.

This chain links TRBV7-3 with TRBJ2-3; 11 positions agree with TRBD2. Per germline, CDR1 SGHTA and CDR2 FQGTGA. With 6 bases clipped from V and 2 bases from J, the junction kept 7 bases outside the gene matches. This CDR3 spans 16 amino acids. The CDR3 bases are TGTGCCAGCAGACGAACTAGCGGGAGCTTCACAGATACGCAGTATTTT. Amino acids: CASRRTSGSFTDTQYF.

The V call is TRBV15, the J call TRBJ2-7; D might be TRBD1 or TRBD2, each matching 6 bases. Germline-derived CDR1 and CDR2 are LNHNV and YYDKDF (reference sequence). Deletions cut 0 bases from V and 3 bases from J, with 12 bases between. The CDR3 has 15 residues. CDR3 sequence: CATSRDPGADYEQYF. CDR3 in DNA: TGTGCCACCAGCAGAGATCCGGGGGCAGACTACGAGCAGTACTTC.

V usage is TRBV7-2 and J usage is TRBJ2-2; 8 bases agree with TRBD1. The CDR3 loop spans 13 amino acids. CDR1 and CDR2 (germline): SGHTA, FQGNSA. With 6 bases clipped from V and 9 bases from J, the junction kept 6 bases outside the gene matches. The CDR3 DNA reads as TGTGCCAGCAGACGCCAGGGGGCCCGGGAGCTGTTTTTT. It encodes CASRRQGARELFF.

Details on this clone: This same CDR3 is encoded by further DNA sequences in the sample. V is TRBV11-2 and J is TRBJ2-3; 15 bases map to TRBD2. The germline V gene has CDR1 SGHAT and CDR2 FQNNGV. The length of the CDR3 is 18 residues. J gave up 4 bases and V 5 bases, and 10 bases lay outside the gene matches. For the CDR3, the DNA is TGTGCCAGCAGCCCGGGGACTAGCGGGAGGTTGAGCGCAGATACGCAGTATTTT. This codes for CASSPGTSGRLSADTQYF. Variable domain in full (rest from reference TRBV11-2 and TRBJ2-3): EAGVAQSPRYKIIEKRQSVAFWCNPISGHATLYWYQQILGQGPKLLIQFQNNGVVDDSQLPKDRFSAERLKGVDSTLKIQPAKLEDSAVYLCASSPGTSGRLSADTQYFGPGTRLTVL.

This chain joins TRBV19 and TRBJ1-3, with D unclear. V was trimmed by 7 bases and J by 4 bases, leaving 17 bases between them. The CDR3 extends over 15 amino acids. CDR1 LNHDA and CDR2 SQIVND come from the germline V gene (reference sequence). As DNA, the CDR3 is TGTGCCAGTATCGGCTACGGGCCAGCGGGAAACACCATATATTTT. It is translated as CASIGYGPAGNTIYF.

The J gene is TRBJ2-3, the V gene TRBV28; 7 nucleotides align to TRBD2. CDR1 is MDHEN, CDR2 SYDVKM, per germline. The CDR3 is 17 amino acids. Trimming took 7 bases from V and 3 from J; bases not matched to a gene: 16. For the CDR3, the DNA is TGTGCCAGCACATCGTGGTCCGGGAGGTCCTCGACAGATACGCAGTATTTT. This gives the protein CASTSWSGRSSTDTQYF.

The table lists this clone with a few counts. The junction shows a germline mismatch at one end, possibly a read error. The rearrangement uses TRBV5-3 and TRBJ2-3; no clear D. TRBV5-3 is an ORF, and what it does is uncertain. CDR3 length: 11 amino acids. This CDR3 reads CASSSSDTQYF. The CDR3 DNA is TGTGCCAGCAGCTCATCTGATACGCAGTATTTT.